These 15 T cell receptor beta chains were sequenced from one sample in a study of cytomegalovirus exposure and HLA in healthy donors. Primers: 60 Vbeta forward and 13 Jbeta reverse. Only in-frame clones appear in the TCRdb table, and some are missing; sequencing was by immunoSEQ multiplex PCR. This sample has fewer than 200,000 clones, with 81% found just once. The specimen sequenced was PBMCs. These receptors were taken from a woman under 30 in good health and CMV-seropositive.

This chain connects TRBV4-1 to TRBJ2-7, with a possible D match to TRBD2 (5 bases). Germline V CDR1 and CDR2: MGHRA, YSYEKL. This CDR3 spans 15 amino acids. The V gene lost 1 base and the J gene lost 3 bases, with 13 bases spanning the gap. The CDR3 spells CASSQGHLGSYEQYF. In nucleotides, the CDR3 is TGCGCCAGCAGCCAAGGGCACTTAGGGAGCTACGAGCAGTACTTC.

This sequence joins TRBV19 and TRBJ1-2; 8 bases line up with TRBD1. The CDR3 has 14 amino acids. Germline CDR1 and CDR2: LNHDA and SQIVND (reference sequence). The V and J ends lost 5 bases and 9 bases, in that order; junction bases with no gene match: 11. The CDR3 DNA reads TGTGCCAGTAGTGACGACCGGGACAGGAGCTGCTACACCTTC. Translating gives CASSDDRDRSCYTF.

The rearrangement joins TRBV7-6 to TRBJ2-5; D is possibly TRBD1 (5 bases). This CDR3 region has 15 residues. V lost 5 bases, J lost 3 bases, and 16 bases lay in between. CDR1 SGHVS and CDR2 FNYEAQ come from the germline V gene. The DNA of the CDR3 is TGTGCCAGCAGCCCCTGGACAAGCGATAAAGAGACCCAGTACTTC. This translates into CASSPWTSDKETQYF.

The rearrangement links TRBV2 to TRBJ1-6; 7 positions match TRBD1. V shed 8 bases, J shed 11 bases, and the junction held 12 bases outside the gene matches. The CDR3 extends over 14 amino acids. Germline values: CDR1 SNHLY, CDR2 FYNNEI. The CDR3 protein is CASQPPNRGTPLHF. The CDR3 DNA is TGTGCCAGCCAACCGCCCAACAGGGGCACACCCCTCCACTTT. Supplemented by reference TRBV2 and TRBJ1-6, the full variable domain reads EPEVTQTPSHQVTQMGQEVILRCVPISNHLYFYWYRQILGQKVEFLVSFYNNEISEKSEIFDDQFSVERPDGSNFTLKIRSTKLEDSAMYFCASQPPNRGTPLHFGNGTRLTVT.

This chain links TRBV30 with TRBJ1-5; 9 bases match TRBD1. The CDR3 is 17 residues long. Germline values: CDR1 GTSNPN, CDR2 SVGIG (reference sequence). Unmatched junction bases numbered 15, after V lost 7 bases and J lost 2 bases. DNA of the CDR3: TGTGCCTTTAAAACTCAGGACAGGGGATGGGGCAATCAGCCCCAGCATTTT. Protein sequence: CAFKTQDRGWGNQPQHF.

This sequence joins TRBV6-1 and TRBJ1-5; 12 bases map to TRBD1. The V gene end was trimmed by 4 bases and the J gene end by 0 bases; junction bases not matched to a gene: 7. Germline V gene data show CDR1 as MNHNS and CDR2 as SASEGT. This CDR3 region has 18 residues. The CDR3, as DNA: TGTGCCAGCAGTGGAGCCGGGACAGGGGGCTATAGCAATCAGCCCCAGCATTTT. It translates to CASSGAGTGGYSNQPQHF.

The chain uses TRBV29-1 and TRBJ2-2, with 12 bases lining up with TRBD1. Germline CDR1 is SQVTM and CDR2 is ANQGSEA. This CDR3 comprises 14 residues. The trim removed 7 bases at V and 2 bases at J, leaving 2 bases unmatched. As DNA, the CDR3 is TGCAGCGGGGGGACAGGGGGCAACACCGGGGAGCTGTTTTTT. It codes for CSGGTGGNTGELFF.

The chain carries TRBV19 and TRBJ1-5; 7 bases map to TRBD1. The V and J ends lost 6 bases and 4 bases, in that order; junction bases with no gene match: 6. Germline V gene sequence: CDR1 LNHDA, CDR2 SQIVND (reference sequence). This CDR3 spans 14 amino acids. The CDR3 spells CASSLGGWNQPQHF. CDR3 nucleotide sequence: TGTGCCAGTAGCCTAGGGGGCTGGAATCAGCCCCAGCATTTT.

V is TRBV7-9 and J is TRBJ2-7; the match to TRBD1 covers 9 bases. The germline V gene has CDR1 SEHNR and CDR2 FQNEAQ (reference sequence). The CDR3 runs 15 residues. Losses at the gene ends were 1 base for V and 1 base for J; bases not matched to a gene: 2. Written as DNA, the CDR3 is TGTGCCAGCAGCTTAGGGGGGACAGGGTCCTACGAGCAGTACTTC. It codes for CASSLGGTGSYEQYF.

The CDR3: CASKSVFDNSPLHF. The CDR3 DNA reads TGTGCCAGCAAGTCGGTTTTCGATAATTCACCCCTCCACTTT. The chain employs TRBV28 and TRBJ1-6; no clear D. Trimming left V 7 bases short and J 5 bases short, with 12 bases between. This CDR3 spans 14 amino acids. Germline V gene lookup returns CDR1 MDHEN and CDR2 SYDVKM. Full variable domain (remainder filled in from reference TRBV28 and TRBJ1-6): DVKVTQSSRYLVKRTGEKVFLECVQDMDHENMFWYRQDPGLGLRLIYFSYDVKMKEKGDIPEGYSVSREKKERFSLILESASTNQTSMYLCASKSVFDNSPLHFGNGTRLTVT.

The chain links TRBV4-2 to TRBJ1-5; 7 bases align to TRBD1. Trimming cost V 0 bases and J 0 bases; bases outside gene matches: 8. Germline CDR1 reads LGHNA; CDR2 reads YNFKEQ. The CDR3 totals 18 residues. CDR3 protein: CASSQDIPGQHSNQPQHF. For the CDR3, the DNA is TGTGCCAGCAGCCAAGACATCCCGGGACAGCATAGCAATCAGCCCCAGCATTTT.

This sequence joins TRBV2 and TRBJ1-1; D is uncertain. Deletions cut 1 base from V and 6 bases from J, with 15 bases between. Germline loops: CDR1 SNHLY, CDR2 FYNNEI. This CDR3 is 15 amino acids long. DNA of the CDR3: TGTGCCAGCAGTGAAGGGTTAGGCCGGAGCGCTGAAGCTTTCTTT. Translation: CASSEGLGRSAEAFF.

The chain couples TRBV7-6 to TRBJ1-1, with D maybe TRBD1 (6 bases). The CDR3 covers 13 residues. Germline CDR1 is SGHVS and CDR2 is FNYEAQ. Trimming shortened V by 7 bases and J by 1 base, and 10 bases separated the two germline ends. The CDR3, as DNA: TGTGCCAGCAAAGGGGGTACGAACACTGAAGCTTTCTTT. Translation: CASKGGTNTEAFF.

The CDR3: CASSLRLAAYNEQFF. Written as DNA, the CDR3 is TGTGCCAGCAGCCTCCGACTAGCCGCCTACAATGAGCAGTTCTTC. The chain couples TRBV11-3 to TRBJ2-1; TRBD2 aligns across 7 bases. CDR3 length: 15 amino acids. CDR1 is SGHNT and CDR2 is YENEEA in the germline V gene. V dropped 5 bases and J dropped 2; count of bases not matched to a gene: 6.

This sequence joins TRBV7-2 and TRBJ2-3; TRBD1 matches at 9 bases. Losses at the gene ends were 5 bases for V and 1 base for J; bases not matched to a gene: 4. Germline loops: CDR1 SGHTA, CDR2 FQGNSA. This CDR3 region has 15 residues. The CDR3 sequence is CASSVGTGRTDTQYF. In DNA form, the CDR3 reads TGTGCCAGCAGCGTTGGGACAGGGCGCACAGATACGCAGTATTTT.